One sample yielded the 11 T cell receptor beta chains listed below, sequenced in a study of immune evolution from preneoplasia to lung adenocarcinoma. Repertoires were generated with immunoSEQ multiplex PCR, while TCRdb's copy carries only in-frame clones and drops some. The sample includes about 3,900 clones, 76% of them seen just once. The sample taken for sequencing was FFPE minimally invasive lung adenocarcinoma tissue. All receptors derive from a person aged 65 to 85 with lung adenocarcinoma.

The CDR3 region is CASSLNRAVGYTF. The CDR3 bases are TGTGCCAGCAGCTTGAACAGGGCAGTCGGCTACACCTTC. The gene calls are TRBV11-2 and TRBJ1-2, with D possibly TRBD1 on 6 matching bases. This CDR3 region has 13 residues. CDR1 is SGHAT and CDR2 is FQNNGV in the germline V gene. The ends were cut back, 3 bases at V and 8 bases at J, with 13 bases in the middle.

This clone was observed a few times. This sequence joins TRBV9 and TRBJ2-1; TRBD2 agrees at 11 bases. CDR1 is SGDLS and CDR2 is YYNGEE in the germline V gene. This CDR3 is 17 amino acids long. J gave up 9 bases and V 4 bases, and 15 bases lay outside the gene matches. The DNA of the CDR3 is TGTGCCAGCAGCCACTCTCGTTTAGCGGGAGGGCAGACTGAGCAGTTCTTC. It translates to CASSHSRLAGGQTEQFF.

The gene calls are TRBV7-9 and TRBJ1-6; D is unresolved. This CDR3 is built from 15 residues. Per the germline V gene, CDR1 is SEHNR and CDR2 is FQNEAQ (reference sequence). Trimming shortened V by 2 bases and J by 9 bases, and 14 bases separated the two germline ends. The CDR3 here is CASSLSVTSGSPLHF. CDR3 nucleotides: TGTGCCAGCAGCTTAAGCGTGACCTCGGGTTCACCCCTCCACTTT.

V gene TRBV5-4 combines with J gene TRBJ2-7; the D call may be TRBD1 or TRBD2 (5 bases each). The CDR3 runs 16 residues. V lost 3 bases to trimming and J lost 8 bases, with 24 bases between them. CDR1 and CDR2 (germline): SGHNT, YYREEE (reference sequence). CDR3 residues: CASSSPGTTSPNKQYF. The CDR3 nucleotides are TGTGCCAGCAGCTCTCCGGGGACGACTTCTCCTAATAAGCAGTACTTC.

The chain links TRBV29-1 to TRBJ1-1; no firm D call. CDR1 is SQVTM, CDR2 ANQGSEA, per germline. The V end was cut by 6 bases, the J end by 5 bases, with 10 bases between. This CDR3 spans 11 amino acids. Here the CDR3 reads CSVADGTEAFF. CDR3 nucleotide sequence: TGCAGCGTCGCGGACGGAACTGAAGCTTTCTTT.

The V and J genes are TRBV11-2 and TRBJ2-7; D call uncertain. CDR1 is SGHAT and CDR2 is FQNNGV in the germline V gene. Trimming removed 6 bases at V and 5 bases at J, with 11 bases between. The CDR3 contains 12 residues. CDR3 sequence reads: CASSGSGDEQYF. The DNA of the CDR3 is TGTGCCAGCAGTGGGTCCGGCGACGAGCAGTACTTC.

This clone was found a few times. The chain links TRBV7-9 to TRBJ1-1; 7 bases fit TRBD1. CDR1 SEHNR and CDR2 FQNEAQ come from the germline V gene (reference sequence). Trimming removed 2 bases from V and 6 bases from J; junction bases left unmatched: 6. The CDR3 is made up of 14 amino acids. This CDR3 reads CASSLHEGTAEAFF. CDR3 DNA sequence: TGTGCCAGCAGCTTACACGAAGGGACAGCTGAAGCTTTCTTT.

The chain uses TRBV28 and TRBJ2-2; D not certain. This CDR3 has 14 amino acids. Germline CDR1 reads MDHEN; CDR2 reads SYDVKM. Trimming took off 1 base at V and 2 bases at J, with 5 bases between the two ends. CDR3 in DNA: TGTGCCAGCAGTTTATCGAGAAACACCGGGGAGCTGTTTTTT. Protein sequence: CASSLSRNTGELFF.

The rearrangement links TRBV7-2 to TRBJ2-2, with 9 positions matching TRBD2. Germline CDR1 is SGHTA and CDR2 is FQGNSA. The ends lost 5 bases at V and 8 bases at J; junction bases unmatched: 12. The CDR3 has 16 residues. The CDR3 loop is CASSPVAGAGWGELFF. CDR3 sequence (DNA): TGTGCCAGCAGCCCTGTAGCGGGAGCAGGGTGGGGGGAGCTGTTTTTT.

The rearrangement joins TRBV5-8 to TRBJ1-5; 7 nucleotides agree with TRBD1. In germline, CDR1 is SGHTS, CDR2 YDEGEE. Losses at the gene ends were 1 base for V and 5 bases for J; bases not matched to a gene: 6. The CDR3 contains 15 residues. In DNA form, the CDR3 reads TGTGCCAGCAGCTTGTACAGGGGTGAAGATCAGCCCCAGCATTTT. Translating it yields CASSLYRGEDQPQHF.

The chain links TRBV7-2 to TRBJ2-1; TRBD2 matches 15 bases. The CDR3 has 15 amino acids. The germline gives CDR1 SGHTA, CDR2 FQGNSA. V dropped 6 bases and J dropped 3; count of bases not matched to a gene: 0. The DNA for the CDR3 is TGTGCCAGCAGGGGACTAGCGGGGGGCTACAATGAGCAGTTCTTC. Translation: CASRGLAGGYNEQFF.